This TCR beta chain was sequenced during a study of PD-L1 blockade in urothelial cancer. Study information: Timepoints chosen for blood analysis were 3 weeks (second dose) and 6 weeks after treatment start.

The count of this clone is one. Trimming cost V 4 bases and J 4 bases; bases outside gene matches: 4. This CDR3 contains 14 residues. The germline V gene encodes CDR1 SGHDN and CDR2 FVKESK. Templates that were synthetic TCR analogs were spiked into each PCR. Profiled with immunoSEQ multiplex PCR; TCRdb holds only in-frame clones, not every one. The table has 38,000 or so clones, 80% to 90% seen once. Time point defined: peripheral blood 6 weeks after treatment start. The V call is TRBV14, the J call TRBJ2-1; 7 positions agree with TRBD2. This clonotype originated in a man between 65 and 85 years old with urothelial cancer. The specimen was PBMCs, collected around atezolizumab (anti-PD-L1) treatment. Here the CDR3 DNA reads TGTGCCAGCAGCCCAGGACTAGTTTACAATGAGCAGTTCTTC. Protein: CASSPGLVYNEQFF.